These 6 T cell receptor beta chains were all obtained from the same sample, sequenced in a study of shared clonotypes between healthy human individuals. Libraries were prepared by immunoSEQ multiplex PCR; TCRdb keeps only in-frame clonotypes and omits some of them. The table includes hundreds of thousands of clones, about three quarters detected once. Source material: memory CD4+ T cells sorted from blood. Subset indicated: CD45RA-negative fraction. These receptors were taken from a woman in her thirties in good health.

The chain uses TRBV6-6 and TRBJ2-1, with unresolved D. Per germline, CDR1 MNHNY and CDR2 SVGAGI (reference sequence). CDR3 length: 13 amino acids. Trimming removed 11 bases at V and 1 base at J, with 12 bases between. This CDR3 is CAVGRQSYNEQFF. The CDR3 region has the DNA TGTGCCGTTGGTAGGCAGTCCTACAATGAGCAGTTCTTC.

The rearrangement uses TRBV7-2 and TRBJ2-7; either TRBD1 or TRBD2 may fit D (5 bases each). The length of the CDR3 is 13 residues. V lost 3 bases and J lost 5, with 11 bases in between. Per the germline V gene, CDR1 is SGHTA and CDR2 is FQGNSA. The CDR3 reads CASSFMRGHEQYF. In DNA form, the CDR3 reads TGTGCCAGCAGCTTTATGAGGGGCCACGAGCAGTACTTC. Full variable domain (rest looked up from reference TRBV7-2 and TRBJ2-7): GAGVSQSPSNKVTEKGKDVELRCDPISGHTALYWYRQSLGQGLEFLIYFQGNSAPDKSGLPSDRFSAERTGGSVSTLTIQRTQQEDSAVYLCASSFMRGHEQYFGPGTRLTVT.

This sequence joins TRBV5-1 and TRBJ1-4; a possible D gene is TRBD1 (6 bases). CDR3 length: 16 amino acids. CDR1 and CDR2 from the germline V gene are SGHRS and YFSETQ. Trimming left V 0 bases short and J 8 bases short, with 17 bases between. CDR3 in amino acids: CASSLDPGGGGEKLFF. In nucleotides, the CDR3 is TGCGCCAGCAGCTTGGATCCCGGGGGCGGCGGAGAAAAACTGTTTTTT.

This chain links TRBV9 with TRBJ2-5; tentatively, D is TRBD2 (6 bases). The CDR3 is 13 residues long. The germline V and J ends were trimmed by 6 bases and 3 bases, with 12 bases remaining between them. Germline V gene data show CDR1 as SGDLS and CDR2 as YYNGEE. CDR3 in amino acids: CASTRGTEETQYF. The CDR3 coding sequence is TGTGCCAGCACTCGGGGGACGGAAGAGACCCAGTACTTC.

V gene TRBV28 combines with J gene TRBJ2-7; D ambiguous. The V and J ends lost 6 bases and 0 bases respectively, with 6 bases between them. Germline V gene sequence: CDR1 MDHEN, CDR2 SYDVKM. This CDR3 has 12 residues. The CDR3, as DNA: TGTGCCAGCAGCCAACGCTCCTACGAGCAGTACTTC. This sequence encodes CASSQRSYEQYF.

V usage is TRBV19 and J usage is TRBJ1-2; D may be TRBD1 (6 bases). V was cut by 8 bases and J by 4 bases, with 17 bases left in between. This CDR3 region has 14 residues. Germline lookup yields CDR1 LNHDA and CDR2 SQIVND (reference sequence). The DNA for the CDR3 is TGTGCCAGTTCTCCTGGACAGAAATTCTATGGCTACACCTTC. It encodes CASSPGQKFYGYTF.